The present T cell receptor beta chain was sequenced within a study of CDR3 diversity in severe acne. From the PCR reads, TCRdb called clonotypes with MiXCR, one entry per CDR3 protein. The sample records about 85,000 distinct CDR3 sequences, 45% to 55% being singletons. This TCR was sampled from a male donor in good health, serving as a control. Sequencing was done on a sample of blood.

The CDR3 loop is CASSVPWGGGLFF. The CDR3 DNA reads as TGTGCCAGCAGCGTTCCTTGGGGCGGGGGGCTTTTCTTC. The rearrangement joins TRBV9 to TRBJ2-1; 8 bases are a match to TRBD2. V shed 2 bases and J 16 bases; nucleotides not matched to a gene: 11. CDR3 length equals 13 residues. Per the germline V gene, CDR1 is SGDLS and CDR2 is YYNGEE.